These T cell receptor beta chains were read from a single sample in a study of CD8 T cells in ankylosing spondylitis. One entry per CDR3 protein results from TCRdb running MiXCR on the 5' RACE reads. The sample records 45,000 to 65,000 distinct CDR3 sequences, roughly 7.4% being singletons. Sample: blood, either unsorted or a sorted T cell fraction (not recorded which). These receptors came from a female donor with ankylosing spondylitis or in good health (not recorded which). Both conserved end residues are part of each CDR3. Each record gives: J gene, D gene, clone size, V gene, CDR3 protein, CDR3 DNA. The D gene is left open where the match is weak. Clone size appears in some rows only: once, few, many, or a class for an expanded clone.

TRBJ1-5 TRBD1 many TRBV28 CASRRTGTSNQPQHF TGTGCCAGCCGCCGGACAGGGACTAGCAATCAGCCCCAGCATTTT
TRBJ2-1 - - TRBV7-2 CASSVGSLKSYNEQFF TGTGCCAGCAGCGTGGGTAGTTTAAAGTCCTACAATGAGCAGTTCTTC
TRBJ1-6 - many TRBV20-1 CSASKIGQGTEGNSPLHF TGCAGTGCTAGTAAGATCGGGCAGGGGACGGAGGGGAATTCACCCCTCCACTTT
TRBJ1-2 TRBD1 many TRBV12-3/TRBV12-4 CASSFEDRAHGYTF TGTGCCAGCAGTTTTGAGGACAGGGCCCATGGCTACACCTTC
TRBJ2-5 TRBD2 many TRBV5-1 CASSPGAGLQETQYF TGCGCCAGCAGCCCCGGAGCGGGACTCCAAGAGACCCAGTACTTC
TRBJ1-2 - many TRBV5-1 CASSLDPFSFNYGYTF TGCGCCAGCAGCTTGGATCCCTTCTCCTTTAACTATGGCTACACCTTC
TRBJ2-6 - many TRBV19 CASRDGSAGANVLTF TGTGCCAGTCGGGACGGATCGGCTGGGGCCAACGTCCTGACTTTC
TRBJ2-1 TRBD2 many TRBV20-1 CSAREPSGNNEQFF TGCAGTGCTAGAGAGCCTAGCGGAAACAATGAGCAGTTCTTC
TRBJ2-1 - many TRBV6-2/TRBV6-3 CASTHNEQFF TGTGCCAGCACCCATAATGAGCAGTTCTTC
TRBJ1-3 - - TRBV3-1 CASSQDLPGRLSGNTIYF TGTGCTAGCAGCCAAGATCTTCCAGGGCGACTCTCTGGAAACACCATATATTTT
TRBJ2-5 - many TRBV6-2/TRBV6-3 CASRRGRMETQYF TGTGCCAGCAGACGGGGGAGGATGGAGACCCAGTACTTC
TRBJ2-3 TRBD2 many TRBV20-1 CSASIGGGAVDTQYF TGCAGTGCTAGTATTGGCGGGGGGGCCGTAGATACGCAGTATTTT
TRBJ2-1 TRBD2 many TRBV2 CASSVSGLALGSSYNEQFF TGTGCCAGCAGTGTATCCGGACTAGCGTTGGGGAGCTCCTACAATGAGCAGTTCTTC
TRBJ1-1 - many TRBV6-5 CASSYRGGTEAFF TGTGCCAGCAGTTACCGGGGGGGGACTGAAGCTTTCTTT
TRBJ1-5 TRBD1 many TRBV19 CATYPGQGYNQPQHF TGTGCCACCTACCCGGGACAGGGGTACAATCAGCCCCAGCATTTT
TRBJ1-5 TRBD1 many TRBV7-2 CASSTTGGANQPQHF TGTGCCAGCAGCACGACAGGGGGCGCGAATCAGCCCCAGCATTTT
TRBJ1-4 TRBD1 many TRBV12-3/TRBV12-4 CASSFGGQGPWGEKLFF TGTGCCAGCAGTTTCGGGGGACAGGGTCCTTGGGGGGAAAAACTGTTTTTT
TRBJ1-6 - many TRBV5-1 CASSLQLGSPLHF TGCGCCAGCAGCTTGCAGTTGGGTTCACCCCTCCACTTT
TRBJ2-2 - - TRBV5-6 CASSRGGPNTGELFF TGTGCCAGCAGCCGTGGCGGACCGAACACCGGGGAGCTGTTTTTT
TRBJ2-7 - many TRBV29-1 CSVWASPSYEQYF TGCAGCGTATGGGCGTCCCCCTCCTACGAGCAGTACTTC
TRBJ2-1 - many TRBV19 CASTPGQLRYNEQFF TGTGCCAGTACCCCCGGACAGCTACGGTACAATGAGCAGTTCTTC
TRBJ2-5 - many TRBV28 CASSERKETQYF TGTGCCAGCAGCGAGAGAAAAGAGACCCAGTACTTC
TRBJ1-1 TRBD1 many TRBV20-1 CSARDRTGGSGGTEAFF TGCAGTGCTAGAGATCGGACAGGGGGCAGCGGCGGTACTGAAGCTTTCTTT
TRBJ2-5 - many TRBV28 CASSPGTPQETQYF TGTGCCAGCAGTCCCGGGACACCCCAAGAGACCCAGTACTTC
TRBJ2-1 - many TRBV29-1 CSVARDNRFF TGCAGCGTTGCCCGGGACAATAGATTCTTC
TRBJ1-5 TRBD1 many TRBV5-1 CASRGGEDQPQHF TGCGCCAGCAGAGGGGGCGAGGATCAGCCCCAGCATTTT
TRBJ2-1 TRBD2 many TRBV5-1 CASRGTSGGAGEQFF TGCGCCAGCAGAGGGACTAGCGGGGGGGCGGGAGAGCAGTTCTTC